Each of the 2 T cell receptor beta chains below was sequenced from the same sample in a study of T cell repertoires in cytomegalovirus infection. TCRdb processed the reads anew with MiXCR; each CDR3 protein has one entry. The sample lists 130,000 or so distinct CDR3 sequences; under 8% were seen once. The specimen sequenced was PBMCs. Source of these receptors: a human donor in good health (CMV status not recorded). Some clones in this sample may be carry-over from other donors' samples.

This clonotype was recorded at least ten times. The rearrangement uses TRBV7-9 and TRBJ2-3; 11 nucleotides line up with TRBD2. The J segment lost 4 bases and the V segment lost 0 bases, leaving 0 bases of the junction unmatched. The CDR3 runs to 15 residues. Germline CDR1 is SEHNR and CDR2 is FQNEAQ (reference sequence). The CDR3 loop is CASSLALAGADTQYF. The CDR3 DNA reads as TGTGCCAGCAGCTTAGCACTAGCGGGGGCAGATACGCAGTATTTT.

The V call is TRBV5-4, the J call TRBJ2-3; 8 nucleotides match TRBD2. Germline-derived CDR1 and CDR2 are SGHNT and YYREEE (reference sequence). Trimming at V came to 7 bases and at J to 3 bases, leaving 10 bases not matched to a gene. This CDR3 contains 15 residues. This chain's CDR3 is CASLSAAGGTDTQYF. CDR3 sequence (DNA): TGTGCCAGCCTCTCCGCGGCGGGGGGAACAGATACGCAGTATTTT.